The present entry profiles one T cell receptor (beta chain) with its context. These data are taken from a study of preoperative IRX-2 immunotherapy in early breast cancer. The CDR3 contains 15 residues. Per the germline V gene, CDR1 is WSHSY and CDR2 is SAAADI. With V trimmed by 6 bases and J by 5 bases, 11 bases remained unmatched. As to treatment: preoperative locoregional IRX-2 cytokine immunotherapy. Samples came from a phase Ib trial of preoperative locoregional IRX-2 cytokine immunotherapy. Using immunoSEQ multiplex PCR, the repertoire was profiled, and TCRdb retains in-frame clones only, with some absent. The profile shows about 23,000 clones, about 95% of them singletons.

Source: tumor tissue, taken after IRX-2 immunotherapy. This receptor was obtained from a human donor with breast cancer. The rearrangement links TRBV10-2 to TRBJ1-1, with 8 bases identical to TRBD1. In nucleotides, the CDR3 is TGCGCCAGCAGCGATACAGGGGGAGGAGGGACTGAAGCTTTCTTT. Encoded protein: CASSDTGGGGTEAFF.